This T cell receptor (beta chain) was recorded in a study of blood T cell repertoires in COVID-19. Looking at the study overall: Both acute and convalescent COVID-19 samples were obtained from the United States, Italy and Spain.

Generated by immunoSEQ multiplex PCR, the TCRdb table keeps only in-frame clones and is missing some. The table lists 45,000 to 65,000 clones, 80% to 90% of them singletons. Sample: peripheral blood. The clonotype comes from a human donor in a cohort sampled during active COVID-19.

This CDR3 reads CASIGTRGTQYF. As DNA, the CDR3 is TGTGCCAGCATTGGCACTAGAGGGACCCAGTACTTC. The chain employs TRBV2 and TRBJ2-5; weak D call: TRBD2 (5 bases). The CDR3 extends over 12 amino acids. The ends were cut back, 7 bases at V and 7 bases at J, with 13 bases in the middle. Germline assignment: CDR1 SNHLY and CDR2 FYNNEI.